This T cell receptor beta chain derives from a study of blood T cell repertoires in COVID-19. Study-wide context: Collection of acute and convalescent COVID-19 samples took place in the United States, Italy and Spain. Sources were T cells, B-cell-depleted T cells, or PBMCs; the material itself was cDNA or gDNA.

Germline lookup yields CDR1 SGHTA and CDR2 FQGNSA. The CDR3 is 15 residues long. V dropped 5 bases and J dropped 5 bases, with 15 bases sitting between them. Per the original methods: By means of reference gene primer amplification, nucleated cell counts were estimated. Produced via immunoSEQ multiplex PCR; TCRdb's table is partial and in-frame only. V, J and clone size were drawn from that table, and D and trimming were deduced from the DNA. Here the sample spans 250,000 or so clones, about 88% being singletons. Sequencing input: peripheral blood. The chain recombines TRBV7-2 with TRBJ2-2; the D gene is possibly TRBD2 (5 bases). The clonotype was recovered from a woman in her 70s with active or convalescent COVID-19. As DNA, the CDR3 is TGTGCCAGCAGCGGGCCGGGCCCGGGGACCGGGGAGCTGTTTTTT. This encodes CASSGPGPGTGELFF.